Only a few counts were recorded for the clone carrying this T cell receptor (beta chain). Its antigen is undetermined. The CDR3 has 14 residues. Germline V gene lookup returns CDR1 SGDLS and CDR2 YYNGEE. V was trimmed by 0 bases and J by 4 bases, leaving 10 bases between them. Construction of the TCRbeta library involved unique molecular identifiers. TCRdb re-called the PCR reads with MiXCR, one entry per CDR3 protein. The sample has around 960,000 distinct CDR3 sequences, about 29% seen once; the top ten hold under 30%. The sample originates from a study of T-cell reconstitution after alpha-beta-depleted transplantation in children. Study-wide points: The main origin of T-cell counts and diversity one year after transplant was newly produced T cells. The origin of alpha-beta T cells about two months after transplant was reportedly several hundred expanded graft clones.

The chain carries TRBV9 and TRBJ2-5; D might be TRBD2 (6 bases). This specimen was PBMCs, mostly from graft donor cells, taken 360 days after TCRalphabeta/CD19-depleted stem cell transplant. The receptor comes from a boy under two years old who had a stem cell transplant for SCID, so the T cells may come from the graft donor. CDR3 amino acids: CASSVGGGRETQYF. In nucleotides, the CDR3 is TGTGCCAGCAGCGTAGGCGGAGGGCGAGAGACCCAGTACTTC.